The 31 T cell receptor beta chains presented below share a single source sample, sequenced in a study of blood T cell repertoires in COVID-19. The assay was immunoSEQ multiplex PCR, and TCRdb's table has in-frame clones only and misses some. This table holds about 250,000 clones, about 89% found once. The specimen sequenced was peripheral blood. These receptors came from a woman between 55 and 75 years old who had recovered from COVID-19.

The rearrangement joins TRBV19 to TRBJ1-5, with D unresolved. The germline CDR1 and CDR2 sequences are LNHDA and SQIVND (reference sequence). This CDR3 is built from 16 residues. V was clipped by 3 bases and J by 5 bases, with 17 bases between them. CDR3 coding DNA: TGTGCCAGTAGTATTGTTGGCGGATCTATCTATCAGCCCCAGCATTTT. It translates to CASSIVGGSIYQPQHF. Together with reference TRBV19 and TRBJ1-5, the CDR3 gives the full variable domain: DGGITQSPKYLFRKEGQNVTLSCEQNLNHDAMYWYRQDPGQGLRLIYYSQIVNDFQKGDIAEGYSVSREKKESFPLTVTSAQKNPTAFYLCASSIVGGSIYQPQHFGDGTRLSIL.

The chain has TRBV6-2 or TRBV6-3 and TRBJ1-3; no firm D call. CDR3 length: 15 amino acids. Germline CDR1 reads MNHEY; CDR2 reads SVGEGT. V lost 0 bases, J lost 0 bases, and 6 bases lay in between. The DNA for the CDR3 is TGTGCCAGCAGTTACTCTTTCAACTCTGGAAACACCATATATTTT. It specifies CASSYSFNSGNTIYF.

The V gene is TRBV7-3, the J gene TRBJ2-2, with a tentative D call TRBD2 (6 bases). There are 15 residues in the CDR3. Germline lookup yields CDR1 SGHTA and CDR2 FQGTGA. Trimming took 5 bases from V and 0 from J, leaving 10 bases between them. The CDR3 nucleotides are TGTGCCAGCAGCCGGGGGTCTGCGAACACCGGGGAGCTGTTTTTT. It translates to CASSRGSANTGELFF.

This clone was detected a few times. V gene TRBV29-1 combines with J gene TRBJ2-5, with a possible D match to TRBD1 (5 bases). Germline lookup yields CDR1 SQVTM and CDR2 ANQGSEA. V lost 4 bases and J 5 bases, leaving 11 bases between the germline ends. The CDR3 is made up of 12 amino acids. CDR3 loop: CSVARVDETQYF. CDR3 DNA: TGCAGCGTTGCCAGGGTCGACGAGACCCAGTACTTC.

This chain connects TRBV6-2 or TRBV6-3 to TRBJ2-7, with 9 bases identical to TRBD1. This CDR3 comprises 16 residues. V was clipped by 2 bases and J by 3 bases; unmatched bases: 8. Germline assignment: CDR1 MNHEY and CDR2 SVGEGT. The CDR3 here is CASSYPGVTGGYEQYF. As DNA, the CDR3 is TGTGCCAGCAGTTACCCCGGGGTGACAGGGGGCTACGAGCAGTACTTC.

The chain recombines TRBV20-1 with TRBJ2-2, with D tentatively TRBD1 (6 bases). Trimming cost V 3 bases and J 5 bases, with 10 bases left between them. The V gene's germline CDR1 is DFQATT and CDR2 SNEGSKA (reference sequence). The CDR3 sequence is 13 residues long. The CDR3 here is CSASKTGTGELFF. The CDR3 DNA sequence: TGCAGTGCTAGTAAAACAGGGACCGGGGAGCTGTTTTTT.

V gene TRBV12-3 or TRBV12-4 combines with J gene TRBJ2-5, with TRBD2 as a possible D gene (5 bases). The V gene lost 7 bases and the J gene lost 5 bases, with 11 bases spanning the gap. The CDR3 length is 12 residues. This chain's CDR3 is CASKPRGETQYF. In nucleotides, the CDR3 is TGTGCCAGCAAGCCAAGAGGGGAGACCCAGTACTTC.

The rearrangement links TRBV19 to TRBJ1-2; 9 bases fit TRBD1. This CDR3 contains 15 residues. From germline, CDR1 is LNHDA and CDR2 SQIVND (reference sequence). The ends lost 6 bases at V and 7 bases at J; junction bases unmatched: 12. CDR3 in DNA: TGTGCCAGTAGCTCAACTGGACAGGGGCTAATTGGCTACACCTTC. Protein product: CASSSTGQGLIGYTF. Complete variable domain (other parts from reference TRBV19 and TRBJ1-2): DGGITQSPKYLFRKEGQNVTLSCEQNLNHDAMYWYRQDPGQGLRLIYYSQIVNDFQKGDIAEGYSVSREKKESFPLTVTSAQKNPTAFYLCASSSTGQGLIGYTFGSGTRLTVV.

The chain uses TRBV18 and TRBJ2-5; 8 bases are shared with TRBD1. V dropped 1 base and J dropped 2; count of bases not matched to a gene: 0. The CDR3 has 14 residues. Germline V CDR1 and CDR2: KGHSH, LQKENI. For the CDR3, the DNA is TGTGCCAGCTCACCACACAGGGGGCAAGAGACCCAGTACTTC. This encodes CASSPHRGQETQYF.

The chain couples TRBV6-1 to TRBJ1-2, with D unclear. V lost 3 bases, J lost 4 bases, and 6 bases lay in between. Per germline, CDR1 MNHNS and CDR2 SASEGT. This CDR3 is built from 12 residues. Here the CDR3 reads CASSEVSYGYTF. In DNA form, the CDR3 reads TGTGCCAGCAGTGAGGTCAGCTATGGCTACACCTTC.

The V gene is TRBV7-2, the J gene TRBJ1-2; 8 bases agree with TRBD1. Germline trimming cut 4 bases from V and 5 bases from J; bases unmatched to any gene: 12. This CDR3 contains 16 residues. Per germline, CDR1 SGHTA and CDR2 FQGNSA. DNA of the CDR3: TGTGCCAGCAGCTCCGGGGGGCAGGGGGCTCTGTATGGCTACACCTTC. Encoded protein: CASSSGGQGALYGYTF.

The chain links TRBV2 to TRBJ1-5; TRBD1 aligns across 9 bases. With 7 bases clipped from V and 1 base from J, the junction kept 14 bases outside the gene matches. The germline V gene encodes CDR1 SNHLY and CDR2 FYNNEI. This CDR3 contains 18 residues. The CDR3 reads CASTMSGTGFGSNQPQHF. The CDR3 DNA is TGTGCCAGCACCATGTCCGGGACAGGGTTTGGGAGCAATCAGCCCCAGCATTTT.

This chain connects TRBV18 to TRBJ2-5; 8 bases align to TRBD1. The V gene's germline CDR1 is KGHSH and CDR2 LQKENI. The length of the CDR3 is 17 residues. V lost 3 bases and J lost 4; bases outside the gene matches: 13. CDR3 residues: CASSPTADRGVRETQYF. Written as DNA, the CDR3 is TGTGCCAGCTCACCGACCGCCGACAGGGGTGTACGAGAGACCCAGTACTTC.

The CDR3 region has the DNA TGTGCCAGTAGTAAAACCGACAGCTCCTACGAGCAGTACTTC. Encoded protein: CASSKTDSSYEQYF. The rearrangement links TRBV19 to TRBJ2-7; TRBD1 is a possible D gene (5 bases). The germline CDR1 and CDR2 sequences are LNHDA and SQIVND (reference sequence). V lost 4 bases and J 0 bases, leaving 10 bases between the germline ends. The length of the CDR3 is 14 residues.

V gene TRBV20-1 combines with J gene TRBJ2-5, with D tentatively TRBD2 (6 bases). There are 14 residues in the CDR3. Trimming removed 3 bases from V and 4 bases from J, with 15 bases in between. The germline V gene encodes CDR1 DFQATT and CDR2 SNEGSKA (reference sequence). CDR3 DNA sequence: TGCAGTGCTAGTCGTGGCAGGAGGGTAGAGACCCAGTACTTC. This gives the protein CSASRGRRVETQYF.

A single count supports this clone. An end of the junction does not agree with germline; a read error may underlie this. This chain connects TRBV10-1 to TRBJ1-2, with a possible D match to TRBD1 (5 bases). The CDR3 has 13 amino acids. Germline values: CDR1 WNHNN, CDR2 SYGVQD (reference sequence). CDR3: CASSESGRVSISF. The CDR3 nucleotides are TGCGCCAGCAGTGAGTCTGGCAGGGTGAGTATATCCTTC.

This chain joins TRBV4-2 and TRBJ1-2, with TRBD1 as a possible D gene (6 bases). Trimming removed 2 bases from V and 4 bases from J, with 14 bases in between. CDR1 LGHNA and CDR2 YNFKEQ come from the germline V gene. The CDR3 contains 15 residues. This CDR3 is CASSQRRTETYGYTF. The CDR3 bases are TGTGCCAGCAGCCAACGAAGGACAGAAACCTATGGCTACACCTTC.

This clone has just one count. The CDR3 spells CASSQGATPYEQYF. The CDR3 bases are TGCGCCAGCAGCCAGGGAGCGACCCCCTACGAGCAGTACTTC. The chain joins TRBV4-3 to TRBJ2-7; tentative D call: TRBD2 (5 bases). CDR3 size: 14 residues. V was trimmed by 3 bases and J by 2 bases, leaving 11 bases between them. Germline V gene lookup returns CDR1 LGHNA and CDR2 YSLEER.

The chain's CDR3 is CASRDSDRKDYGYTF. CDR3 sequence (DNA): TGTGCCAGCAGGGATTCTGACAGGAAGGACTATGGCTACACCTTC. The rearrangement joins TRBV5-6 to TRBJ1-2; maybe TRBD1 (6 bases). The CDR3 consists of 15 residues. The germline V gene has CDR1 SGHDT and CDR2 YYEEEE. The V and J ends lost 5 bases and 3 bases respectively, with 17 bases between them. Full variable domain (remainder filled in from reference TRBV5-6 and TRBJ1-2): DAGVTQSPTHLIKTRGQQVTLRCSPKSGHDTVSWYQQALGQGPQFIFQYYEEEERQRGNFPDRFSGHQFPNYSSELNVNALLLGDSALYLCASRDSDRKDYGYTFGSGTRLTVV.

The V gene is TRBV25-1, the J gene TRBJ1-2, with 8 bases identical to TRBD1. The germline V gene encodes CDR1 MGHDK and CDR2 SYGVNS. Unmatched junction bases numbered 5, after V lost 6 bases and J lost 2 bases. The CDR3 totals 14 residues. For the CDR3, the DNA is TGTGCCAGCAGACTCACAGGGGGAAACTATGGCTACACCTTC. It specifies CASRLTGGNYGYTF.

This rearrangement joins TRBV5-1 to TRBJ1-1, with a possible D match to TRBD1 (5 bases). V lost 4 bases, J lost 4 bases, and 14 bases lay in between. This CDR3 comprises 14 residues. Germline CDR1 and CDR2: SGHRS and YFSETQ. The CDR3 DNA reads as TGCGCCAGCAGCCCTACAGGACACAGCACTGAAGCTTTCTTT. It specifies CASSPTGHSTEAFF.

This chain connects TRBV7-3 to TRBJ2-1, with TRBD1 matching 9 bases. Trimming removed 5 bases from V and 7 bases from J; junction bases left unmatched: 6. Looked up from germline, CDR1 is SGHTA and CDR2 is FQGTGA. The CDR3 contains 14 residues. The CDR3 coding sequence is TGTGCCAGCAGCCCGGGACAGGGTAGAAATGAGCAGTTCTTC. This codes for CASSPGQGRNEQFF.

This chain connects TRBV24-1 to TRBJ1-2; D is possibly TRBD1 (5 bases). Germline V CDR1 and CDR2: KGHDR, SFDVKD. V lost 4 bases to trimming and J lost 3 bases, with 14 bases between them. The CDR3 consists of 15 residues. In nucleotides, the CDR3 is TGTGCCACCAGTGACCCCCCGGGAGGGGACTATGGCTACACCTTC. As protein: CATSDPPGGDYGYTF.

The chain has TRBV19 and TRBJ2-5, with 8 positions matching TRBD1. Germline V CDR1 and CDR2: LNHDA, SQIVND (reference sequence). This CDR3 spans 15 amino acids. V was pared by 4 bases and J by 5 bases, with 9 bases of the junction left unmatched. The CDR3 region is CASSTNQGAVETQYF. In nucleotides, the CDR3 is TGTGCCAGTAGTACAAACCAGGGGGCTGTGGAGACCCAGTACTTC.

The chain links TRBV7-9 to TRBJ2-7, with TRBD2 matching over 7 bases. The junction had 5 bases not matched to a gene; V was cut back by 2 bases and J by 7 bases. This CDR3 has 13 amino acids. Germline assignment: CDR1 SEHNR and CDR2 FQNEAQ (reference sequence). As DNA, the CDR3 is TGTGCCAGCAGCTTACGCGGGGGAGGTGAGCAGTACTTC. This translates into CASSLRGGGEQYF.

This chain links TRBV19 with TRBJ2-2; weak D call: TRBD2 (6 bases). CDR1 and CDR2 from the germline V gene are LNHDA and SQIVND (reference sequence). This CDR3 has 13 residues. The germline V and J ends were trimmed by 7 bases and 1 base, with 7 bases remaining between them. Written as DNA, the CDR3 is TGTGCCAGTACCGGGAGGAACACCGGGGAGCTGTTTTTT. It yields the protein CASTGRNTGELFF. The full variable domain, completed using reference TRBV19 and TRBJ2-2, is DGGITQSPKYLFRKEGQNVTLSCEQNLNHDAMYWYRQDPGQGLRLIYYSQIVNDFQKGDIAEGYSVSREKKESFPLTVTSAQKNPTAFYLCASTGRNTGELFFGEGSRLTVL.

This chain uses TRBV4-1 with TRBJ1-6; 7 bases align to TRBD1. Trimming at V came to 4 bases and at J to 9 bases, leaving 15 bases not matched to a gene. This CDR3 has 17 residues. CDR1 and CDR2 (germline): MGHRA, YSYEKL. The CDR3 sequence is CASSRLQWARGVSPLHF. CDR3 coding DNA: TGCGCCAGCAGCCGCCTGCAATGGGCCAGGGGGGTTTCACCCCTCCACTTT.

The chain is built from TRBV15 and TRBJ2-3; the match to TRBD2 covers 8 bases. The CDR3 has 19 amino acids. J was trimmed by 7 bases and V by 0 bases; bases with no gene match: 18. Germline assignment: CDR1 LNHNV and CDR2 YYDKDF (reference sequence). The CDR3 spells CATSRDLVRGANIGNTQYF. The CDR3 nucleotides read TGTGCCACCAGCAGAGATCTTGTGCGGGGGGCCAATATTGGCAATACGCAGTATTTT.

The rearrangement links TRBV5-1 to TRBJ2-2, with TRBD1 matching over 9 bases. V lost 4 bases and J lost 5; bases outside the gene matches: 6. The CDR3 is 15 residues long. Germline loops: CDR1 SGHRS, CDR2 YFSETQ. The CDR3 nucleotides are TGCGCCAGCAGCCAGACAGGGGGGCCAACCGGGGAGCTGTTTTTT. Translating gives CASSQTGGPTGELFF.

This clone has just a few counts. This sequence joins TRBV10-3 and TRBJ1-6; D unclear. Germline V CDR1 and CDR2: ENHRY, SYGVKD. V lost 4 bases to trimming and J lost 5 bases, with 12 bases between them. The CDR3 is 15 amino acids. The CDR3 region is CAISVEHVDNSPLHF. CDR3 nucleotides: TGTGCCATCAGTGTCGAACACGTGGATAATTCACCCCTCCACTTT.

This chain uses TRBV3-1 (or the pseudogene TRBV3-2) with TRBJ2-5, with D tentatively TRBD2 (6 bases). Looked up from germline, CDR1 is LGHDT and CDR2 is YNNKEL (reference sequence). The CDR3 is 13 residues long. V gave up 3 bases and J gave up 7 bases, with 12 bases separating them. The CDR3 loop reads CASSQRRDATQYF. The CDR3 DNA follows: TGTGCCAGCAGCCAGAGGAGGGACGCGACCCAGTACTTC.